A selection of T cell receptor beta chains follows, all from one sample in a study of T cell repertoires in cytomegalovirus infection. Each CDR3 protein gets one entry after TCRdb re-called the reads with MiXCR. The table has 650,000 to 900,000 distinct CDR3 sequences, about 30% seen once; the top ten hold over 10%. The antigens of these receptors remain unknown. Sample: cultured CD8+ T cells from PBMCs, taken from culture after CMV antigen stimulation. The receptors originated from a human donor in good health (CMV status not recorded). Some clones in this sample may be carry-over from other donors' samples. Both conserved end residues are part of each CDR3. A D gene is named only where the DNA matches it firmly. Some rows mark clone size as missing; the rest say once, few, many or name a class of expanded clone.

J | V | size | D | CDR3 | DNA
TRBJ2-1 | TRBV7-9 | few | . | CASSYRGLFQNEQFF | TGTGCCAGCAGCTACCGGGGACTCTTTCAGAATGAGCAGTTCTTC
TRBJ2-7 | TRBV19 | . | . | CASSDAGYSYEQYF | TGTGCCAGTTCGGACGCAGGGTATTCCTACGAGCAGTACTTC
TRBJ1-3 | TRBV12-5 | . | . | CASGSNRLSSGNTIYF | TGTGCTAGTGGTTCCAACAGGCTGAGCTCTGGAAACACCATATATTTT
TRBJ2-3 | TRBV7-2 | many | TRBD2 | CASSSSGGAIDTQYF | TGTGCCAGCAGCTCTAGCGGGGGGGCAATAGATACGCAGTATTTT
TRBJ1-2 | TRBV5-1 | . | TRBD1 | CASSSPHRQGNYGYTF | TGCGCCAGCAGCTCCCCGCACCGACAGGGGAACTATGGCTACACCTTC
TRBJ2-7 | TRBV10-3 | . | TRBD2 | CAISEPGLADYEQYF | TGTGCCATCAGTGAACCGGGACTAGCCGACTACGAGCAGTACTTC
TRBJ2-3 | TRBV7-9 | many | TRBD1 | CASSPGQGSTDTQYF | TGTGCCAGCAGCCCCGGACAGGGCAGCACAGATACGCAGTATTTT
TRBJ1-1 | TRBV6-1 | . | . | CASSELSRPDGTEAFF | TGTGCCAGCAGTGAATTGTCCCGACCAGACGGCACTGAAGCTTTCTTT
TRBJ2-1 | TRBV15 | few | . | CATTQGRYNEQFF | TGTGCCACCACCCAAGGGCGGTACAATGAGCAGTTCTTC
TRBJ2-2 | TRBV7-6 | many | TRBD1 | CASSWTGTNTGELFF | TGTGCCAGCAGCTGGACAGGGACGAACACCGGGGAGCTGTTTTTT
TRBJ1-2 | TRBV7-9 | many | TRBD1 | CASSLGATGGGYTF | TGTGCCAGCAGCTTAGGAGCGACAGGGGGCGGCTACACCTTC
TRBJ1-4 | TRBV20-1 | . | . | CSASSRFDKLFF | TGCAGTGCTAGTTCCCGTTTCGACAAACTGTTTTTT
TRBJ1-2 | TRBV7-9 | many | . | CASSLPQGLNYGYTF | TGTGCCAGCAGCTTACCACAGGGTTTGAACTATGGCTACACCTTC
TRBJ2-2 | TRBV7-2 | . | TRBD1 | CASSIPRQGNSEGVTGELFF | TGTGCCAGCAGCATCCCGAGACAGGGGAATTCTGAGGGGGTCACCGGGGAGCTGTTTTTT
TRBJ2-5 | TRBV27 | few | . | CASSLRGGPETQYF | TGTGCCAGCAGTTTACGAGGGGGGCCAGAGACCCAGTACTTC
TRBJ2-1 | TRBV11-2 | . | . | CASSWTRKVNEQFF | TGTGCCAGCAGCTGGACAAGAAAGGTGAATGAGCAGTTCTTC
TRBJ2-7 | TRBV7-9 | few | TRBD1 | CASSRDRGLEWQYF | TGTGCCAGCAGCCGGGACAGGGGGCTCGAATGGCAGTACTTC
TRBJ2-2 | TRBV19 | once | . | CVSSILGAGELFF | TGTGTCAGTAGTATTTTGGGGGCCGGGGAGCTGTTTTTT
TRBJ2-7 | TRBV19 | . | TRBD2 | CATAGGADGEQYF | TGTGCCACCGCGGGAGGCGCGGACGGCGAGCAGTACTTC
TRBJ1-1 | TRBV6-2/TRBV6-3 | . | . | CASRTGTGTFF | TGTGCCAGCAGAACCGGGACGGGGACTTTCTTT
TRBJ1-4 | TRBV7-8 | many | TRBD1 | CASSRGGSNEKLFF | TGTGCCAGCAGCAGAGGGGGCAGCAATGAAAAACTGTTTTTT
TRBJ2-1 | TRBV7-8 | . | . | CASSSSGTQRVNEQFF | TGTGCCAGCAGCTCCTCCGGGACGCAAAGGGTCAATGAGCAGTTCTTC
TRBJ1-3 | TRBV20-1 | few | . | CSARDPQGTSGNTIYF | TGCAGTGCTAGAGATCCGCAGGGAACCTCTGGAAACACCATATATTTT
TRBJ1-1 | TRBV13 | . | TRBD1 | CASSLPGQGDTEAFF | TGTGCCAGCAGCCTCCCGGGACAGGGGGACACTGAAGCTTTCTTT
TRBJ2-4 | TRBV7-2 | many | TRBD1 | CASSLVLRQGEFGIQYF | TGTGCCAGCAGCTTAGTTCTCCGCCAGGGGGAATTCGGCATTCAGTACTTC
TRBJ2-7 | TRBV5-4 | . | TRBD2 | CASRAGTSDSYEQYF | TGTGCCAGCAGGGCCGGGACTAGCGACTCCTACGAGCAGTACTTC
TRBJ1-4 | TRBV7-9 | . | . | CASSPPLDEKLFF | TGTGCCAGCAGCCCCCCCCTGGATGAAAAACTGTTTTTT
TRBJ1-5 | TRBV20-1 | . | . | CSATLRGSNQPQHF | TGCAGTGCTACCCTCCGGGGTAGCAATCAGCCCCAGCATTTT
TRBJ2-1 | TRBV5-4 | few | . | CASSVDAGEQFF | TGTGCCAGCAGCGTCGACGCGGGTGAGCAGTTCTTC
TRBJ1-2 | TRBV12-3/TRBV12-4 | few | TRBD1 | CASRPRGRNYGYTF | TGTGCCAGCAGACCCAGGGGGCGGAACTATGGCTACACCTTC
TRBJ2-1 | TRBV4-3 | . | . | CVSSHGPEQFF | TGCGTCAGCAGCCACGGACCTGAGCAGTTCTTC
TRBJ1-6 | TRBV7-2 | . | . | CASSLRFPAGFVSPLHF | TGTGCCAGCAGCTTAAGGTTTCCGGCAGGGTTCGTTTCACCCCTCCACTTT
TRBJ2-1 | TRBV7-8 | few | TRBD2 | CASSPLAGGPNNEQFF | TGTGCCAGCAGCCCTCTAGCGGGGGGGCCCAACAATGAGCAGTTCTTC
TRBJ1-1 | TRBV19 | . | . | CASSIQAGDLNTEAFF | TGTGCCAGTAGTATACAGGCAGGGGACCTGAACACTGAAGCTTTCTTT
TRBJ1-1 | TRBV10-2 | . | . | CASSEWEAEAFF | TGCGCCAGCAGTGAGTGGGAGGCTGAAGCTTTCTTT
TRBJ1-4 | TRBV6-5 | . | . | CASSYGPATNEKLFF | TGTGCCAGCAGTTACGGACCAGCAACTAATGAAAAACTGTTTTTT
TRBJ2-1 | TRBV29-1 | few | . | CSGGPMSSYNEQFF | TGCAGCGGGGGACCGATGAGCTCCTACAATGAGCAGTTCTTC
TRBJ2-5 | TRBV7-2 | many | TRBD2 | CASSDLAGGASRYF | TGTGCCAGCAGCGATCTAGCGGGGGGCGCCTCGCGGTACTTC
TRBJ2-3 | TRBV5-1 | . | . | CASSLYPLPDMQYF | TGCGCCAGCAGCTTGTACCCTTTGCCAGATATGCAGTATTTT
TRBJ2-3 | TRBV11-2 | few | . | CASSAGPTDTQYF | TGTGCCAGCAGCGCCGGACCCACAGATACGCAGTATTTT
TRBJ1-5 | TRBV15 | . | . | CATEEGTRDQPQHF | TGTGCCACCGAGGAAGGGACACGGGATCAGCCCCAGCATTTT
TRBJ2-5 | TRBV7-8 | many | TRBD2 | CASSLRLAGVQETQYF | TGTGCCAGCAGCTTAAGACTAGCGGGGGTGCAAGAGACCCAGTACTTC
TRBJ2-3 | TRBV19 | few | TRBD2 | CASSIGLAGSDTQYF | TGTGCCAGTAGTATCGGACTAGCGGGGTCAGATACGCAGTATTTT
TRBJ2-5 | TRBV7-9 | few | TRBD2 | CASSPPERGGRGTQYF | TGTGCCAGCAGCCCGCCGGAGCGGGGGGGCAGAGGGACCCAGTACTTC